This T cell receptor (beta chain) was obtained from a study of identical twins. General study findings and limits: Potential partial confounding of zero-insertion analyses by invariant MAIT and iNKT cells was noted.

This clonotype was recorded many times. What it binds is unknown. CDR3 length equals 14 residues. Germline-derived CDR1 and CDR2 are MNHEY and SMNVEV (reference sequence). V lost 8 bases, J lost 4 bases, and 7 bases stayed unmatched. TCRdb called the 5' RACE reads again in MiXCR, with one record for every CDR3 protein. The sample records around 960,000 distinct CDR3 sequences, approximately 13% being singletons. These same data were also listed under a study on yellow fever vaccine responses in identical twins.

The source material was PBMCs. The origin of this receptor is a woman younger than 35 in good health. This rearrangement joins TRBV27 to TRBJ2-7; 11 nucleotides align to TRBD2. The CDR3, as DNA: TGTGCCAGCCGACCTAGCGGGAGGTATTACGAGCAGTACTTC. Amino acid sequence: CASRPSGRYYEQYF.